These 27 T cell receptor beta chains were sequenced from one sample in a study of cytomegalovirus exposure and HLA in healthy donors. Clones were read by immunoSEQ multiplex PCR, and TCRdb kept only the in-frame ones, dropping some. The sample includes some 150,000 clones, approximately 86% of them seen just once. Sequenced sample: PBMCs. The receptors were gathered from a man younger than 35 in good health and CMV-seropositive.

This sequence joins TRBV6-6 and TRBJ1-1; a possible D gene is TRBD1 (6 bases). V was shortened by 8 bases and J by 5 bases, with 21 bases between the two germline ends. Germline V gene lookup returns CDR1 MNHNY and CDR2 SVGAGI (reference sequence). The CDR3 totals 15 residues. Written as DNA, the CDR3 is TGTGCCAGCCGCGTTTCTACAGGGAAGGGGACTGAAGCTTTCTTT. Translated: CASRVSTGKGTEAFF.

This rearrangement joins TRBV7-2 to TRBJ1-6; D is unresolved. In germline, CDR1 is SGHTA, CDR2 FQGNSA. CDR3 length: 14 residues. Trimming cost V 4 bases and J 9 bases, with 13 bases left between them. The CDR3 loop is CASSSRRDSSPLHF. The DNA for the CDR3 is TGTGCCAGCAGCTCACGTCGAGATAGTTCACCCCTCCACTTT.

This clone was detected once. V gene TRBV4-2 combines with J gene TRBJ2-1, with a weak D call TRBD1 (5 bases). Trimming took off 0 bases at V and 10 bases at J, with 13 bases between the two ends. CDR3 length equals 14 residues. CDR1 and CDR2 (germline): LGHNA, YNFKEQ. Written as DNA, the CDR3 is TGTGCCAGCAGCCAAGAAAGGGGCCATGGGGAGCAGTTCTTC. It is translated as CASSQERGHGEQFF.

This chain links TRBV7-9 with TRBJ1-1; 8 bases are shared with TRBD1. This CDR3 is 13 amino acids long. V lost 5 bases to trimming and J lost 5 bases; unmatched junction nucleotides: 4. The germline gives CDR1 SEHNR, CDR2 FQNEAQ (reference sequence). Written as DNA, the CDR3 is TGTGCCAGCAGCACAACAGGGGGTACTGAAGCTTTCTTT. Protein sequence: CASSTTGGTEAFF.

The chain is built from TRBV27 and TRBJ2-1; D perhaps matches TRBD2 (6 bases). Germline CDR1 MNHEY, CDR2 SMNVEV (reference sequence). CDR3 size: 15 residues. Deletions cut 3 bases from V and 8 bases from J, with 17 bases between. The DNA of the CDR3 is TGTGCCAGCAGTTTGTCGACTAGGTCTGTGGATGAGCAGTTCTTC. Protein product: CASSLSTRSVDEQFF.

The chain has TRBV11-2 and TRBJ2-7; no clear D gene. This CDR3 region has 11 residues. V lost 4 bases and J lost 9, with 10 bases in between. Germline V gives CDR1 SGHAT, CDR2 FQNNGV. The CDR3 sequence is CASSSGLAQYF. For the CDR3, the DNA is TGTGCCAGCAGCTCTGGCCTCGCGCAGTACTTC.

This chain's CDR3 is CSVEGPRKRELFF. The CDR3 bases are TGCAGCGTTGAAGGTCCCCGAAAGCGGGAGCTGTTTTTT. The chain recombines TRBV29-1 with TRBJ2-2; D remains unclear. Trimming left V 1 base short and J 9 bases short, with 12 bases between. The CDR3 is 13 residues long. Per the germline V gene, CDR1 is SQVTM and CDR2 is ANQGSEA.

Details on this clone: Other DNA variants within this sample encode the same CDR3. This chain joins TRBV9 and TRBJ2-2; D unclear. This CDR3 comprises 13 residues. Germline V lookup: CDR1 SGDLS, CDR2 YYNGEE. V was trimmed by 4 bases and J by 2 bases, leaving 6 bases between them. The CDR3 region has the DNA TGTGCCAGCAGCTACTCCAACACCGGGGAGCTGTTTTTT. Translating gives CASSYSNTGELFF.

J is TRBJ1-2 and V is TRBV13; no reliable D call. Germline CDR1 PRHDT, CDR2 FYEKMQ (reference sequence). This CDR3 contains 17 residues. V dropped 4 bases and J dropped 4 bases, with 22 bases sitting between them. The CDR3 sequence is CASSSTLTRETPYGYTF. CDR3 bases: TGTGCCAGCAGCTCCACTTTGACGAGGGAGACGCCCTATGGCTACACCTTC.

The chain recombines TRBV7-9 with TRBJ2-1, with 9 bases aligning to TRBD2. The germline gives CDR1 SEHNR, CDR2 FQNEAQ (reference sequence). Trimming removed 5 bases from V and 4 bases from J; junction bases left unmatched: 9. This CDR3 is built from 16 residues. The CDR3: CASSPRAGGPYNEQFF. Written as DNA, the CDR3 is TGTGCCAGCAGCCCGCGGGCGGGAGGGCCTTACAATGAGCAGTTCTTC.

This clone showed up just a few times. The rearrangement links TRBV7-6 to TRBJ2-5; the match to TRBD2 covers 7 bases. Germline V gives CDR1 SGHVS, CDR2 FNYEAQ. This CDR3 is built from 15 residues. Trimming removed 3 bases from V and 5 bases from J; junction bases left unmatched: 9. The CDR3 region is CASSFAGIGGETQYF. The DNA of the CDR3 is TGTGCCAGCAGCTTTGCCGGGATCGGGGGGGAGACCCAGTACTTC. Full variable domain (missing parts from reference TRBV7-6 and TRBJ2-5): GAGVSQSPRYKVTKRGQDVALRCDPISGHVSLYWYRQALGQGPEFLTYFNYEAQQDKSGLPNDRFSAERPEGSISTLTIQRTEQRDSAMYRCASSFAGIGGETQYFGPGTRLLVL.

The chain carries TRBV6-5 and TRBJ1-1; 7 bases map to TRBD1. The trim removed 2 bases at V and 2 bases at J, leaving 8 bases unmatched. This CDR3 has 16 residues. Germline CDR1 is MNHEY and CDR2 is SVGAGI. The CDR3 is CASSYPSTGANTEAFF. CDR3 in DNA: TGTGCCAGCAGTTACCCCAGCACAGGGGCAAACACTGAAGCTTTCTTT.

The rearrangement joins TRBV6-5 to TRBJ2-7; D unclear. The CDR3 is made up of 12 amino acids. The ends were cut back, 1 base at V and 6 bases at J, with 7 bases in the middle. Germline loops: CDR1 MNHEY, CDR2 SVGAGI. This CDR3 reads CASSYYLSEQYF. DNA for the CDR3: TGTGCCAGCAGTTACTATCTATCCGAGCAGTACTTC.

The chain links TRBV18 to TRBJ2-7, with D perhaps matching TRBD2 (6 bases). V was shortened by 3 bases and J by 1 base, with 10 bases between the two germline ends. CDR1 is KGHSH and CDR2 is LQKENI in the germline V gene. This CDR3 comprises 14 residues. The CDR3 spells CASSPQEGSYEQYF. For the CDR3, the DNA is TGTGCCAGCTCACCGCAGGAGGGATCCTACGAGCAGTACTTC. Using reference TRBV18 and TRBJ2-7 for the parts outside the CDR3, the full variable domain is NAGVMQNPRHLVRRRGQEARLRCSPMKGHSHVYWYRQLPEEGLKFMVYLQKENIIDESGMPKERFSAEFPKEGPSILRIQQVVRGDSAAYFCASSPQEGSYEQYFGPGTRLTVT.

This chain links TRBV5-4 with TRBJ2-7; 7 positions match TRBD1. The CDR3 loop spans 13 amino acids. V lost 0 bases, J lost 9 bases, and 6 bases stayed unmatched. Germline values: CDR1 SGHNT, CDR2 YYREEE (reference sequence). The CDR3 spells CASSLGQGKSQYF. The DNA for the CDR3 is TGTGCCAGCAGCTTGGGACAGGGAAAGTCGCAGTACTTC.

The chain carries TRBV9 and TRBJ1-2; D gene uncertain. The CDR3 spans 16 residues. The germline V gene has CDR1 SGDLS and CDR2 YYNGEE. The V end lost 8 bases, the J end lost 2 bases, and 22 bases lay between the germline ends. CDR3 bases: TGTGCCAGTAGTCCGACGGTGGCGGGAACCAACTATGGCTACACCTTC. This sequence encodes CASSPTVAGTNYGYTF.

There are a few counts of this clone. The J gene is TRBJ1-4, the V gene TRBV4-1; TRBD1 aligns across 7 bases. Germline lookup yields CDR1 MGHRA and CDR2 YSYEKL. V shed 2 bases and J 13 bases; nucleotides not matched to a gene: 10. The CDR3 length is 14 residues. CDR3 in DNA: TGCGCCAGCAGCCAACAACAGGGGAAAGGGGGACTGTTTTTT. Its translation is CASSQQQGKGGLFF.

The chain has TRBV4-3 and TRBJ1-1; 8 bases align to TRBD1. This CDR3 comprises 18 residues. The J segment lost 5 bases and the V segment lost 1 base, leaving 15 bases of the junction unmatched. CDR1 and CDR2 from the germline V gene are LGHNA and YSLEER. The chain's CDR3 is CASSQGKARTGFSTEAFF. The CDR3 DNA sequence: TGCGCCAGCAGCCAAGGTAAAGCCAGGACAGGGTTTAGTACTGAAGCTTTCTTT.

This sequence joins TRBV9 and TRBJ2-3; 9 bases fit TRBD2. The CDR3 is made up of 15 amino acids. The V and J ends lost 4 bases and 7 bases, in that order; junction bases with no gene match: 10. CDR1 is SGDLS, CDR2 YYNGEE, per germline. CDR3 coding DNA: TGTGCCAGCAGCAAAGAGGGACTAGCTGGAAATACGCAGTATTTT. Translation gives CASSKEGLAGNTQYF.

V is TRBV4-1 and J is TRBJ1-3; tentatively, D is TRBD1 (5 bases). V was shortened by 1 base and J by 3 bases, with 16 bases between the two germline ends. The CDR3 contains 17 residues. Germline-derived CDR1 and CDR2 are MGHRA and YSYEKL. The CDR3 is CASSQVTRGLDGNTIYF. For the CDR3, the DNA is TGCGCCAGCAGCCAAGTGACGAGGGGACTGGATGGAAACACCATATATTTT.

This clone was seen only a few times. The chain joins TRBV6-5 to TRBJ1-6, with D maybe TRBD1 (6 bases). The CDR3 spans 13 residues. Deletions cut 6 bases from V and 9 bases from J, with 12 bases between. In germline, CDR1 is MNHEY, CDR2 SVGAGI. DNA of the CDR3: TGTGCCAGCAGGGGACAAGCTTTTTCACCCCTCCACTTT. Translating gives CASRGQAFSPLHF.

This clone has just one count. The V and J genes are TRBV5-1 and TRBJ2-7, with 9 bases fitting TRBD1. The CDR3 sequence is 14 residues long. Germline CDR1 is SGHRS and CDR2 is YFSETQ. The junction had 7 bases not matched to a gene; V was cut back by 4 bases and J by 5 bases. DNA for the CDR3: TGCGCCAGCAGCACCGGACAGGGGAGCGACGAGCAGTACTTC. This gives the protein CASSTGQGSDEQYF.

V gene TRBV9 combines with J gene TRBJ1-1; the D gene is possibly TRBD1 (5 bases). CDR1 is SGDLS and CDR2 is YYNGEE in the germline V gene. CDR3 size: 14 residues. With 1 base removed from V and 0 bases from J, the gap between germline ends came to 7 bases. As DNA, the CDR3 is TGTGCCAGCAGCGTAACAGGCGTGAACACTGAAGCTTTCTTT. It codes for CASSVTGVNTEAFF.

This clone was recorded a few times. The chain is built from TRBV29-1 and TRBJ2-5; 9 bases align to TRBD2. Germline-derived CDR1 and CDR2 are SQVTM and ANQGSEA. The V and J ends lost 4 bases and 5 bases, in that order; junction bases with no gene match: 20. CDR3 length: 18 residues. The CDR3 spells CSVGVGSGSVALAETQYF. CDR3 DNA sequence: TGCAGCGTTGGGGTTGGTAGCGGGAGCGTCGCTCTCGCGGAGACCCAGTACTTC.

V gene TRBV7-2 combines with J gene TRBJ2-1; 7 bases match TRBD1. The CDR3 has 15 residues. The germline gives CDR1 SGHTA, CDR2 FQGNSA. Trimming cost V 1 base and J 4 bases; bases outside gene matches: 4. The CDR3 DNA sequence: TGTGCCAGCAGCTTAGATTACAGGGGATACAATGAGCAGTTCTTC. This translates into CASSLDYRGYNEQFF.

The J gene is TRBJ2-3, the V gene TRBV19; 11 bases match TRBD2. The CDR3 runs to 17 residues. Unmatched junction bases numbered 10, after V lost 3 bases and J lost 5 bases. CDR1 is LNHDA, CDR2 SQIVND, per germline (reference sequence). The CDR3 loop is CASSIPHLSGGGDTQYF. The CDR3 nucleotides read TGTGCCAGTAGTATCCCCCACCTTAGCGGGGGGGGAGATACGCAGTATTTT.

The DNA of the CDR3 is TGCAGTGCTGGGCTGGATCAGCCCCAGCATTTT. Protein product: CSAGLDQPQHF. The V call is TRBV20-1, the J call TRBJ1-5; D gene unclear. The CDR3 extends over 11 amino acids. The germline V gene encodes CDR1 DFQATT and CDR2 SNEGSKA (reference sequence). The ends were cut back, 5 bases at V and 5 bases at J, with 7 bases in the middle.